This paragraph covers one T cell receptor beta chain sequence. The data originate from a study of blood T cell repertoires in COVID-19. In the study overall: The origin of the acute and convalescent COVID-19 samples was the United States, Italy and Spain. From T cells, B-cell-depleted T cells, or PBMCs came the material, which was cDNA or gDNA.

Under the authors' procedure: From reference gene primer amplification, estimates of nucleated cell counts were derived. The method was immunoSEQ multiplex PCR; TCRdb's version includes in-frame clones alone and lacks a portion of them. V and J calls and clone size are copied from that table; D and trimming were computed from the DNA. This sample carries around 50,000 clones, about nine tenths of them seen once, and the ten largest clones take around 20%. The germline V and J ends were trimmed by 3 bases and 3 bases, with 12 bases remaining between them. Germline-derived CDR1 and CDR2 are DFQATT and SNEGSKA (reference sequence). The CDR3 extends over 14 amino acids. The Seattle patients joined while their infection was active and were tracked longitudinally afterward.

This TCR was sampled from a woman of 80 years or more with COVID-19, enrolled during active disease. V is TRBV20-1 and J is TRBJ1-3; the D gene is possibly TRBD1 (6 bases). Sample: peripheral blood. The CDR3, as DNA: TGCAGTGCTAGTATGGGGGCATTTGGAAACACCATATATTTT. It encodes CSASMGAFGNTIYF.